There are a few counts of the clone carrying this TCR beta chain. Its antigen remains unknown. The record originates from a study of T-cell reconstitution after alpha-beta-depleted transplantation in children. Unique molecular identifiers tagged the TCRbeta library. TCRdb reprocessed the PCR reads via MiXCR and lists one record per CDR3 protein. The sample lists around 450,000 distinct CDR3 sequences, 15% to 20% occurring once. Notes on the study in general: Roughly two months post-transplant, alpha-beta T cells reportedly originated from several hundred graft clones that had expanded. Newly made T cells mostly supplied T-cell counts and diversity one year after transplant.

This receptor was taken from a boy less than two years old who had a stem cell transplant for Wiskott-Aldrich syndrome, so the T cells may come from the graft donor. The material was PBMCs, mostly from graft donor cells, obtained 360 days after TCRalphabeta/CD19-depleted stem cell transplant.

CDR3 sequence (DNA): TGTGCCAGCAGCTTAGAGACAGGGGGGAATTCACCCCTCCACTTT. This sequence encodes CASSLETGGNSPLHF. The chain joins TRBV7-9 to TRBJ1-6; 9 nucleotides agree with TRBD1. CDR1 is SEHNR and CDR2 is FQNEAQ in the germline V gene (reference sequence). The CDR3 loop spans 15 amino acids. Trimming took 1 base from V and 7 from J; bases not matched to a gene: 2. Complete variable domain (other parts from reference TRBV7-9 and TRBJ1-6): DTGVSQNPRHKITKRGQNVTFRCDPISEHNRLYWYRQTLGQGPEFLTYFQNEAQLEKSRLLSDRFSAERPKGSFSTLEIQRTEQGDSAMYLCASSLETGGNSPLHFGNGTRLTVT.